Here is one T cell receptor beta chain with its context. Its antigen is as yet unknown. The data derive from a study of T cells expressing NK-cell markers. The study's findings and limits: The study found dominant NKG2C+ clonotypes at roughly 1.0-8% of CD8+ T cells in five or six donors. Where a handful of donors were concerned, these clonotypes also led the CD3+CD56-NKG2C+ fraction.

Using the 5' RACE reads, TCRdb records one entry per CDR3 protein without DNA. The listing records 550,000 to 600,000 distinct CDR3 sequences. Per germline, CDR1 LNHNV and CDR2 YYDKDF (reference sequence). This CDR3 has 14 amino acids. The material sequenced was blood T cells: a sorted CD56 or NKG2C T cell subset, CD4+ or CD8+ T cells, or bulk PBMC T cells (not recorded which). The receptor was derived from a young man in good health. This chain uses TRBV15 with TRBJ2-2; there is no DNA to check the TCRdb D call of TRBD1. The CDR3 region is CATSPGKDTGELFF.